This is a list of T cell receptor beta chains from one sample in a study of blood T cell repertoires in COVID-19. The data were produced by immunoSEQ multiplex PCR, yet TCRdb's version contains in-frame clones alone and is incomplete. Of 270,000 or so clones listed, around 87% were seen once; the top ten hold around 2.3%. Sequenced: peripheral blood. The source is an older woman with COVID-19, enrolled during active disease. Both conserved end residues are part of each CDR3. Each record gives: D gene, V gene, J gene, clone size, CDR3 DNA, CDR3 protein. The D gene is left open where the match is weak. Clone size is not always given. Where it is, it says once, few, many or a class for expanded clones.

D: TRBD2
V: TRBV10-3
J: TRBJ2-2
size: -
DNA: TGTGCCATCAGTGAATTGCGGGGGGGCCGTGACACCGGGGAGCTGTTTTTT
CDR3: CAISELRGGRDTGELFF

D: TRBD1
V: TRBV7-9
J: TRBJ1-6
size: -
DNA: TGTGCCAGCAGCTTAGTGACAGGGGTATCACCCCTCCACTTT
CDR3: CASSLVTGVSPLHF

D: -
V: TRBV12-3/TRBV12-4
J: TRBJ1-2
size: once
DNA: TGTGCCAGCACAAGGACAGCGGGGGGCTACACCTTC
CDR3: CASTRTAGGYTF

D: TRBD2
V: TRBV11-3
J: TRBJ2-1
size: -
DNA: TGTGCCAGCAGCTTGCTGCGGGGGGGCCATGGTGAGCAGTTCTTC
CDR3: CASSLLRGGHGEQFF

D: -
V: TRBV4-3
J: TRBJ2-2
size: -
DNA: TGCGCCAGCAGTGAGGTAGCCGGGGAGCTGTTTTTT
CDR3: CASSEVAGELFF

D: TRBD1
V: TRBV3-1/TRBV3-2
J: TRBJ1-6
size: -
DNA: TGTGCCAGCAGCCAAGGGGGACAGACTAGCTCCTATAATTCACCCCTCCACTTT
CDR3: CASSQGGQTSSYNSPLHF

D: -
V: TRBV6-4
J: TRBJ2-2
size: -
DNA: TGTGCCAGCGGTGGAGTAGGTGGGGGGAACCCACTTACCGGGGAGCTGTTTTTT
CDR3: CASGGVGGGNPLTGELFF

D: TRBD1
V: TRBV6-6
J: TRBJ2-1
size: -
DNA: TGTGCCAGCAGTTACGCAGGACAGGGACCCAATGAGCAGTTCTTC
CDR3: CASSYAGQGPNEQFF

D: -
V: TRBV15
J: TRBJ1-2
size: once
DNA: TGTGCCACCAGCAGAGATCGAGGGACGTACAGGGATGGCTACACCTTC
CDR3: CATSRDRGTYRDGYTF

D: TRBD1
V: TRBV28
J: TRBJ1-5
size: -
DNA: TGTGCCAGCTGGGGAGCGGCGGGACAGAGATATAGCAATCAGCCCCAGCATTTT
CDR3: CASWGAAGQRYSNQPQHF

D: -
V: TRBV6-5
J: TRBJ1-2
size: -
DNA: TGTGCCAGCAGTTACCGAAATCACAGACGCTATGGCTACACCTTC
CDR3: CASSYRNHRRYGYTF

D: TRBD1
V: TRBV24-1
J: TRBJ1-2
size: once
DNA: TGTGCCACCAGTGATCCGACAGGGGGTGGCTACACCTTC
CDR3: CATSDPTGGGYTF

D: TRBD1
V: TRBV19
J: TRBJ2-2
size: -
DNA: TGTGCCAGTAGCGCCGGGACAGGGGGCATCCGGTCGAACCCCGGGGAGCTGTTTTTT
CDR3: CASSAGTGGIRSNPGELFF

D: -
V: TRBV2
J: TRBJ2-4
size: -
DNA: TGTGCCAGCACCCACAGGCCACTAGCCAAAAACATTCAGTACTTC
CDR3: CASTHRPLAKNIQYF

D: -
V: TRBV15
J: TRBJ2-1
size: -
DNA: TGTGCCACCAGCAGACACTACCAGGGGAGCCACAATGAGCAGTTCTTC
CDR3: CATSRHYQGSHNEQFF

D: TRBD1
V: TRBV6-5
J: TRBJ2-7
size: -
DNA: TGTGCCAGCAGGAGGGACAGGGGGGACTCCTACGAGCAGTACTTC
CDR3: CASRRDRGDSYEQYF

D: TRBD1
V: TRBV25-1
J: TRBJ1-2
size: few
DNA: TGTGCCAGCAGTGAACAGGAGGGACAGGGTTATGGCTACACCTTC
CDR3: CASSEQEGQGYGYTF

D: -
V: TRBV10-3
J: TRBJ1-1
size: -
DNA: TGTGCCATCGGAAGGGGAAACACTGAAGCTTTCTTT
CDR3: CAIGRGNTEAFF

D: TRBD1
V: TRBV4-1
J: TRBJ2-7
size: -
DNA: TGCGCCAGCAGCCAAGGGACAGGGAGGACCTACGAGCAGTACTTC
CDR3: CASSQGTGRTYEQYF

D: TRBD1
V: TRBV7-2
J: TRBJ1-4
size: -
DNA: TGTGCCAGCAGCTCCCTGACAGGGGATGAAAAACTGTTTTTT
CDR3: CASSSLTGDEKLFF

D: -
V: TRBV2
J: TRBJ1-1
size: few
DNA: TGTGCCAGCAGTGAATCGCTAAAGGCGGAGCTGGCGAACACTGAAGCTTTCTTT
CDR3: CASSESLKAELANTEAFF

D: TRBD2
V: TRBV4-3
J: TRBJ2-7
size: -
DNA: TGCGCCAGCAGCCAAGAGGGGAGGGGAAACCGGCGTGGCGAGCAGTACTTC
CDR3: CASSQEGRGNRRGEQYF

D: TRBD1
V: TRBV4-1
J: TRBJ2-3
size: -
DNA: TGCGCCAGCAGCCCACAGGGGAGAGTGGACACAGATACGCAGTATTTT
CDR3: CASSPQGRVDTDTQYF

D: -
V: TRBV3-1/TRBV3-2
J: TRBJ2-7
size: -
DNA: TGTGCCAGCAGCCAAGTGAACGGGTACGAGCAGTACTTC
CDR3: CASSQVNGYEQYF

D: -
V: TRBV7-8
J: TRBJ1-2
size: -
DNA: TGTGCCAGCAGCTTAGTGGCCGGAGAAACTAACTATGGCTACACCTTC
CDR3: CASSLVAGETNYGYTF

D: TRBD1
V: TRBV20-1
J: TRBJ1-2
size: -
DNA: TGCAGTGCTTACAGGGGTAATGGCTACACCTTC
CDR3: CSAYRGNGYTF

D: TRBD1
V: TRBV7-2
J: TRBJ1-5
size: -
DNA: TGTGCCAGCAGCCGGCGGGGACAGGCCAATCAGCCCCAGCATTTT
CDR3: CASSRRGQANQPQHF

D: -
V: TRBV10-3
J: TRBJ2-2
size: -
DNA: TGTGCCATCAGGTACAGGACAAACACCGGGGAGCTGTTTTTT
CDR3: CAIRYRTNTGELFF

D: TRBD2
V: TRBV3-1/TRBV3-2
J: TRBJ2-2
size: -
DNA: TGTGCCAGCAGCCAAGGCCTAGGACTAGCGGTGAACACCGGGGAGCTGTTTTTT
CDR3: CASSQGLGLAVNTGELFF

D: TRBD2
V: TRBV9
J: TRBJ2-5
size: -
DNA: TGTGCCAGCAGCTCCCGGAGACTAGCGGGGGTGGAGACCCAGTACTTC
CDR3: CASSSRRLAGVETQYF

D: TRBD2
V: TRBV4-1
J: TRBJ2-1
size: -
DNA: TGCGCCAGCAGCCAAGCACTAGCGGGAGATGAGCAGTTCTTC
CDR3: CASSQALAGDEQFF

D: -
V: TRBV6-5
J: TRBJ1-2
size: -
DNA: TGTGCCAGCAGTTACTCAGGCAGGACTAACTATGGCTACACCTTC
CDR3: CASSYSGRTNYGYTF

D: TRBD2
V: TRBV7-8
J: TRBJ2-3
size: -
DNA: TGTGCCAGCAGGGAGATAGCGGGGCTTCCAGATACGCAGTATTTT
CDR3: CASREIAGLPDTQYF

D: -
V: TRBV6-5
J: TRBJ1-6
size: -
DNA: TGTGCCAGCAGTTTTCGGGGAGTGTTGGGAAATTCACCCCTCCACTTT
CDR3: CASSFRGVLGNSPLHF

D: TRBD1
V: TRBV7-2
J: TRBJ1-2
size: -
DNA: TGTGCCAGCAGCCAAGGGACAGCTAACTATGGCTACACCTTC
CDR3: CASSQGTANYGYTF

D: TRBD1
V: TRBV7-2
J: TRBJ2-3
size: -
DNA: TGTGCCAGCAGCTTAGCGGGACAGGGTTTCACAGATACGCAGTATTTT
CDR3: CASSLAGQGFTDTQYF

D: -
V: TRBV5-6
J: TRBJ2-7
size: -
DNA: TGTGCCAGCAGCTTAAGCGGCTACGAGCAGTACTTC
CDR3: CASSLSGYEQYF

D: -
V: TRBV3-1/TRBV3-2
J: TRBJ1-1
size: -
DNA: TGTGCCAGCAGCCAAGCCGGAGACTCCCGAATCGCTGAAGCTTTCTTT
CDR3: CASSQAGDSRIAEAFF

D: TRBD1
V: TRBV10-2
J: TRBJ1-2
size: -
DNA: TGCGCCAGCAGCGCATACAGGGGAAACTATGGCTACACCTTC
CDR3: CASSAYRGNYGYTF

D: -
V: TRBV6-5
J: TRBJ1-5
size: -
DNA: TGTGCCAGCAGGATACGAGACAGTTGGGATCAGCCCCAGCATTTT
CDR3: CASRIRDSWDQPQHF

D: -
V: TRBV27
J: TRBJ1-4
size: -
DNA: TGTGCCAGCAGGCCAGGGGTTGCGGGTGAAAAACTGTTTTTT
CDR3: CASRPGVAGEKLFF

D: TRBD1
V: TRBV10-2
J: TRBJ2-7
size: -
DNA: TGCGCCAGCAGTACCCCGGGACAGAGCTACGAGCAGTACTTC
CDR3: CASSTPGQSYEQYF

D: TRBD1
V: TRBV4-2
J: TRBJ2-7
size: -
DNA: TGTGCCAGCAGCCAAGATCACGTGGGCAGGGGGCGTGAGCAGTACTTC
CDR3: CASSQDHVGRGREQYF

D: -
V: TRBV19
J: TRBJ1-5
size: -
DNA: TGTGCCAGTAAGAGTGTTACAGGGAATCAGCCCCAGCATTTT
CDR3: CASKSVTGNQPQHF

D: -
V: TRBV7-2
J: TRBJ1-4
size: -
DNA: TGTGCCAGCAGCCGCGCCCCCCCGGGAGAAAAACTGTTTTTT
CDR3: CASSRAPPGEKLFF

D: -
V: TRBV19
J: TRBJ1-2
size: -
DNA: TGTGCCAGTAGTATGGTCCGACAGCGCGGCTACACCTTC
CDR3: CASSMVRQRGYTF

D: TRBD1
V: TRBV5-1
J: TRBJ2-1
size: -
DNA: TGCGCCAGCAGCGCCGACCGGGACAGGTGGTTCTTC
CDR3: CASSADRDRWFF

D: TRBD1
V: TRBV30
J: TRBJ1-1
size: once
DNA: TGTGCCCGGGACAGGGTGGGCACTGAAGCTTTCTTT
CDR3: CARDRVGTEAFF

D: TRBD1
V: TRBV11-1
J: TRBJ1-2
size: -
DNA: TGTGCCAGCAGCCAAGATCAGGACAGGGGGAATGGCTACACCTTC
CDR3: CASSQDQDRGNGYTF

D: TRBD1
V: TRBV14
J: TRBJ1-2
size: -
DNA: TGTGCCAGCAGCTCATGGACAGGGTCGACTAACTATGGCTACACCTTC
CDR3: CASSSWTGSTNYGYTF

D: -
V: TRBV6-1
J: TRBJ1-2
size: -
DNA: TGTGCCAGCAGTGAAGTCGGGCAGGGCAATGGCTACACCTTC
CDR3: CASSEVGQGNGYTF

D: TRBD1
V: TRBV19
J: TRBJ1-5
size: once
DNA: TGTGCCAGTGGTCACGGACAGGGCTGGCAGCCCCAGCATTTT
CDR3: CASGHGQGWQPQHF

D: -
V: TRBV5-4
J: TRBJ2-2
size: -
DNA: TGTGCCAGCAGCCCGGAGCATTGGGGGCAAGACACCGGGGAGCTGTTTTTT
CDR3: CASSPEHWGQDTGELFF

D: TRBD1
V: TRBV7-2
J: TRBJ1-2
size: -
DNA: TGTGCCAGCAGCCAAAGACAGGGGGATGGCTACACCTTC
CDR3: CASSQRQGDGYTF

D: TRBD1
V: TRBV6-5
J: TRBJ2-7
size: -
DNA: TGTGCCAGCAGCCTGACAGGGGCCTACGAGCAGTACTTC
CDR3: CASSLTGAYEQYF

D: -
V: TRBV6-5
J: TRBJ1-1
size: once
DNA: TGTGCCAGCAGTTCCCCGGGAGAAGAAGCTTTCTTT
CDR3: CASSSPGEEAFF

D: TRBD1
V: TRBV18
J: TRBJ1-5
size: -
DNA: TGTGCCAGCTCACCCCGGGACAGGGGAGCGTATAGCAATCAGCCCCAGCATTTT
CDR3: CASSPRDRGAYSNQPQHF